The next 9 T cell receptor beta chains were all read from a single sample in a study of radiotherapy plus CTLA-4 blockade in lung cancer. Profiling relied on immunoSEQ multiplex PCR, and the TCRdb table lists in-frame clones only, not all of them. The sample consists of 35,000 to 50,000 clones, 55% to 80% of them appearing once. The input for sequencing was peripheral blood, taken from a patient treated with radiotherapy plus ipilimumab. Every receptor here comes from a human donor with non-small cell lung cancer who had a complete response to radiotherapy plus ipilimumab.

This clone was recorded at least ten times. V gene TRBV19 combines with J gene TRBJ1-5; 9 nucleotides line up with TRBD1. After removal of 6 bases from V and 6 bases from J, the junction contained 0 bases not matched to a gene. From germline, CDR1 is LNHDA and CDR2 SQIVND (reference sequence). This CDR3 has 12 amino acids. The CDR3 here is CASRDRGQPQHF. Here the CDR3 DNA reads TGTGCCAGTAGGGACAGGGGTCAGCCCCAGCATTTT.

This clone has a single count. The chain has TRBV6-5 and TRBJ2-3, with D perhaps TRBD2 (7 bases). V was trimmed by 2 bases and J by 4 bases, leaving 13 bases between them. CDR1 and CDR2 from the germline V gene are MNHEY and SVGAGI. The CDR3 runs to 15 residues. DNA for the CDR3: TGTGCCAGCAGTTACGGGGGGGCGAGGGCAGATACGCAGTATTTT. It specifies CASSYGGARADTQYF.

This chain links TRBV28 with TRBJ1-6; D not certain. From germline, CDR1 is MDHEN and CDR2 SYDVKM. The V end lost 3 bases, the J end lost 10 bases, and 13 bases lay between the germline ends. The CDR3 has 14 residues. In DNA, the CDR3 is TGTGCCAGCAGTTTGGCCGGGTTAAGATCACCCCTCCACTTT. Residues: CASSLAGLRSPLHF.

This clone was seen a handful of times. This chain connects TRBV2 to TRBJ1-2; a weak D match, TRBD1 (6 bases). V was cut by 6 bases and J by 5 bases, with 13 bases left in between. CDR1 and CDR2 from the germline V gene are SNHLY and FYNNEI. There are 13 residues in the CDR3. The CDR3 spells CASSPGTHYGYTF. CDR3 DNA sequence: TGTGCCAGCAGCCCCGGGACACATTATGGCTACACCTTC.

The genes are TRBV2 and TRBJ1-2; a possible D gene is TRBD1 (5 bases). The V gene lost 2 bases and the J gene lost 7 bases, with 20 bases spanning the gap. CDR1 is SNHLY, CDR2 FYNNEI, per germline. The CDR3 runs to 16 residues. CDR3 in amino acids: CASSEKWTLLVGGYTF. The CDR3 bases are TGTGCCAGCAGTGAAAAGTGGACACTCCTGGTCGGTGGCTACACCTTC.

This chain connects TRBV9 to TRBJ1-2; D is unclear. The germline V gene has CDR1 SGDLS and CDR2 YYNGEE. This CDR3 has 15 amino acids. Trimming stripped 3 bases from V and 2 bases from J, with 14 bases between. The CDR3 coding sequence is TGTGCCAGCAGCGCCCCTTATTCAGAAAACTATGGCTACACCTTC. It is translated as CASSAPYSENYGYTF.

A word on this clone: An end of the junction does not agree with germline; a read error may underlie this. This chain connects TRBV18 to TRBJ1-1, with 9 bases lining up with TRBD1. CDR3 length: 15 residues. Germline V gene lookup returns CDR1 KGHSH and CDR2 LQKENI. DNA of the CDR3: TGTGCCGGCTCAACAGGGACAGGGCTAGACACTGAAGCTTTCTTT. Translated: CAGSTGTGLDTEAFF. The full variable domain, completed using reference TRBV18 and TRBJ1-1, is NAGVMQNPRHLVRRRGQEARLRCSPMKGHSHVYWYRQLPEEGLKFMVYLQKENIIDESGMPKERFSAEFPKEGPSILRIQQVVRGDSAAYFCAGSTGTGLDTEAFFGQGTRLTVV.

This chain joins TRBV11-2 and TRBJ1-1; D is possibly TRBD1 (5 bases). Germline values: CDR1 SGHAT, CDR2 FQNNGV. The CDR3 runs 15 residues. With 1 base removed from V and 1 base from J, the gap between germline ends came to 10 bases. In DNA, the CDR3 is TGTGCCAGCAGCTTAGTTAGGGGAACGAACACTGAAGCTTTCTTT. Amino acid sequence: CASSLVRGTNTEAFF.

A single count supports this clone. This chain connects TRBV7-3 to TRBJ2-3; TRBD1 matches 9 bases. The CDR3 runs 16 residues. V lost 4 bases to trimming and J lost 4 bases; unmatched junction nucleotides: 9. Per the germline V gene, CDR1 is SGHTA and CDR2 is FQGTGA. CDR3 sequence reads: CASSSYRDRDADTQYF. CDR3 coding DNA: TGTGCCAGCAGCTCCTACCGGGACAGGGATGCAGATACGCAGTATTTT.